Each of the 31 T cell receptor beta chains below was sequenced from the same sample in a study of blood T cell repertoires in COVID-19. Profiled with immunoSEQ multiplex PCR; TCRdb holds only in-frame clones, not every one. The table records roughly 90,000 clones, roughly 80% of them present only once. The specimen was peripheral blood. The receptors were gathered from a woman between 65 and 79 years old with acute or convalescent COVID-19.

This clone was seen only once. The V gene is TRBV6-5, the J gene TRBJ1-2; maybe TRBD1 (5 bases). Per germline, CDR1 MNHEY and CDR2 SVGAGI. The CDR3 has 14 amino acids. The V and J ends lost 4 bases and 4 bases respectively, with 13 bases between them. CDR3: CASSSGGDGYGYTF. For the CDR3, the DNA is TGTGCCAGCAGTTCGGGGGGGGACGGCTATGGCTACACCTTC.

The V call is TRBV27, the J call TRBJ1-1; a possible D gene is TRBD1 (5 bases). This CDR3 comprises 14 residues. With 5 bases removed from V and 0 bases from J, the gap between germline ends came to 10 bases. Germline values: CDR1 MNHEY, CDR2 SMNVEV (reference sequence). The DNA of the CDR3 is TGTGCCAGCAGTCCTTGGGGGGTGAACACTGAAGCTTTCTTT. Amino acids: CASSPWGVNTEAFF.

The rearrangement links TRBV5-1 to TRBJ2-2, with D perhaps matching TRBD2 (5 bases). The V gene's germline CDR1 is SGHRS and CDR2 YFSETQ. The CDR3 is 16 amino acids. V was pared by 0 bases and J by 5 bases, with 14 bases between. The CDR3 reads CASSLALRGSTGELFF. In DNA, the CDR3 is TGCGCCAGCAGCTTGGCCTTACGGGGTTCAACCGGGGAGCTGTTTTTT.

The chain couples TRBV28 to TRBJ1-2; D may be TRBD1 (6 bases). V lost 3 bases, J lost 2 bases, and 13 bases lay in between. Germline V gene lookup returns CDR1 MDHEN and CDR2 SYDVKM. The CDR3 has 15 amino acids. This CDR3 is CASSFGDRTNYGYTF. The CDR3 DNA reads TGTGCCAGCAGTTTCGGTGACAGGACCAACTATGGCTACACCTTC.

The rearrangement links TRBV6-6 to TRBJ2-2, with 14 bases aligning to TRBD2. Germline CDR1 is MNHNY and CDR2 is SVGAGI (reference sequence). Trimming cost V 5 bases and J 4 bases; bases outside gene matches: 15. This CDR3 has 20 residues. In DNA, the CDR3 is TGTGCCAGCAGTCATCGGACTAGCGGGAGGCCCTCGAGGGGCACCGGGGAGCTGTTTTTT. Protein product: CASSHRTSGRPSRGTGELFF.

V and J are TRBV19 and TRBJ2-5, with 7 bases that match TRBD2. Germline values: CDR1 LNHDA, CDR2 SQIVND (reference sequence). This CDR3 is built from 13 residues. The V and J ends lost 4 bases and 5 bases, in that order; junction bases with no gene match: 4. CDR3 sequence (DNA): TGTGCCAGTAGTAACAGCGGGGCGGAGACCCAGTACTTC. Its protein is CASSNSGAETQYF.

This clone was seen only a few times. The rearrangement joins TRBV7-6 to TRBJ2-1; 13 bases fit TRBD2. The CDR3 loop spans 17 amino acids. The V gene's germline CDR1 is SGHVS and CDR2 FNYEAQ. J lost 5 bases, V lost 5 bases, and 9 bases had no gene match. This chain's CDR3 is CASSHGLAGARDNEQFF. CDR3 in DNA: TGTGCCAGCAGCCACGGACTAGCGGGGGCCCGAGACAATGAGCAGTTCTTC.

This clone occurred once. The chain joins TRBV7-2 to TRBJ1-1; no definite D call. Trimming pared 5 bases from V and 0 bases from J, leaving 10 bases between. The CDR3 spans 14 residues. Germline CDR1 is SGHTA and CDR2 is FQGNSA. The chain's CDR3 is CASSAQLMNTEAFF. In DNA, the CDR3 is TGTGCCAGCAGCGCACAGCTGATGAACACTGAAGCTTTCTTT.

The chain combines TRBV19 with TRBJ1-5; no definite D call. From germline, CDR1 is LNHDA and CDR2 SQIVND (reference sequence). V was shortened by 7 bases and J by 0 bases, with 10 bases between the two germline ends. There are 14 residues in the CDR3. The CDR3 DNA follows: TGTGCCAGTACGACACTTTATAGCAATCAGCCCCAGCATTTT. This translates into CASTTLYSNQPQHF.

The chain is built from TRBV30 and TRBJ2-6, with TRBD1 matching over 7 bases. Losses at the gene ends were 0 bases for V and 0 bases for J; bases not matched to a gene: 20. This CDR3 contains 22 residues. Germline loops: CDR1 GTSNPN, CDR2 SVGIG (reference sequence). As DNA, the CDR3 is TGTGCCTGGAGTGTATTGGGGCTCCATCCGGGACAGCGATTCTCTGGGGCCAACGTCCTGACTTTC. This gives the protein CAWSVLGLHPGQRFSGANVLTF.

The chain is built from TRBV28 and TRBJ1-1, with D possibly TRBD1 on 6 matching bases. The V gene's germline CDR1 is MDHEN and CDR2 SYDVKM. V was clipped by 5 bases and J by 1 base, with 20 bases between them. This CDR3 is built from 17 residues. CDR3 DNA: TGTGCCAGCAGTCCCCCCGCCGGGACATTAAGGAACACTGAAGCTTTCTTT. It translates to CASSPPAGTLRNTEAFF.

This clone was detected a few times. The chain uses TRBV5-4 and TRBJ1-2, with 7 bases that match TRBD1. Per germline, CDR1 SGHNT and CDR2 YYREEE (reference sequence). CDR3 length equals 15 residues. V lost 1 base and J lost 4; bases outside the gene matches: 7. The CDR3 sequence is CASSLMSGGGYGYTF. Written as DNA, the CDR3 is TGTGCCAGCAGCTTGATGTCAGGGGGAGGCTATGGCTACACCTTC.

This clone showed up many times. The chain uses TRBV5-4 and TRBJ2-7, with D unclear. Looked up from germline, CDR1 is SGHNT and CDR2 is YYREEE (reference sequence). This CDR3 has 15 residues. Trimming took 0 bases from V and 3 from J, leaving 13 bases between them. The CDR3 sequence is CASSLAGGGYYEQYF. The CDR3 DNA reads TGTGCCAGCAGCTTGGCCGGCGGCGGATACTACGAGCAGTACTTC. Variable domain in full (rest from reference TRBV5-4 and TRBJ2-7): ETGVTQSPTHLIKTRGQQVTLRCSSQSGHNTVSWYQQALGQGPQFIFQYYREEENGRGNFPPRFSGLQFPNYSSELNVNALELDDSALYLCASSLAGGGYYEQYFGPGTRLTVT.

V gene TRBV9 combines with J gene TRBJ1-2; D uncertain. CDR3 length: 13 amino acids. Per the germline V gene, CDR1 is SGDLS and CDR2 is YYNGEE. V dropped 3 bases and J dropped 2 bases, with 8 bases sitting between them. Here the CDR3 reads CASSADTNYGYTF. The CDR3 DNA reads TGTGCCAGCAGCGCCGACACGAACTATGGCTACACCTTC.

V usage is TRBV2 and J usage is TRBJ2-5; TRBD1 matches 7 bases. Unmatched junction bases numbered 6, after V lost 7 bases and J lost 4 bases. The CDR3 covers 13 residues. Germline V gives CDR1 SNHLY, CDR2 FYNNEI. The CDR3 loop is CASTPGTAETQYF. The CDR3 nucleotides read TGTGCCAGCACCCCCGGGACAGCAGAGACCCAGTACTTC.

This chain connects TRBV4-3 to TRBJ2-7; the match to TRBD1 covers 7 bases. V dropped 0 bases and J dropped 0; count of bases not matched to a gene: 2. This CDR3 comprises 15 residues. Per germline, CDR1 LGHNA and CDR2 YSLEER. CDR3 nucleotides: TGCGCCAGCAGCCAAGAGGACAGGAGCTCCTACGAGCAGTACTTC. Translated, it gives CASSQEDRSSYEQYF.

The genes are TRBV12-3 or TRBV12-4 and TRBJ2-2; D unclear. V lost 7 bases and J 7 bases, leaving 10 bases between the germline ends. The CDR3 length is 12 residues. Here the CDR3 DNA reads TGTGCCAGCAATCTAATGCTCGGGGAGCTGTTTTTT. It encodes CASNLMLGELFF.

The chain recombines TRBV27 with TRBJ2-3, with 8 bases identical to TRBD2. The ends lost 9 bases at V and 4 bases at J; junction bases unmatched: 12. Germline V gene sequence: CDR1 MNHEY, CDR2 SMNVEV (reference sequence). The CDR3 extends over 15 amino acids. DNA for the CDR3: TGTGCCAGTCTACCCGGACTAGCTACGGCAGATACGCAGTATTTT. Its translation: CASLPGLATADTQYF.

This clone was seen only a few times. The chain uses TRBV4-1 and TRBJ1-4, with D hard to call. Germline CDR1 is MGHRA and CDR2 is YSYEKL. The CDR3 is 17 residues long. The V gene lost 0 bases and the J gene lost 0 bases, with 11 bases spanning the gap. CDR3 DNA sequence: TGCGCCAGCAGCCAAGAATCGGGGTTGGCAACTAATGAAAAACTGTTTTTT. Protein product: CASSQESGLATNEKLFF.

The CDR3 DNA reads as TGTGCCAGCAGTCACAGGGTGGAAAACATTCAGTACTTC. As protein: CASSHRVENIQYF. The V call is TRBV12-3 or TRBV12-4, the J call TRBJ2-4; a weak D match, TRBD1 (6 bases). This CDR3 region has 13 residues. V was pared by 5 bases and J by 5 bases, with 10 bases between.

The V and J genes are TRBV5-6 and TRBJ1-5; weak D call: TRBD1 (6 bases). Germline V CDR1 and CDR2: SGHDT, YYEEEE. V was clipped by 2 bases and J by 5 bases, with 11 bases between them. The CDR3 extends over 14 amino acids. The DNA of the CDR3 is TGTGCCAGCAGCTTCGCAGGGGTTGATCAGCCCCAGCATTTT. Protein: CASSFAGVDQPQHF.

The CDR3 DNA reads as TGTGCCAGCACTGGAGGGCAGGGGGACTATGGCTACACCTTC. Translation: CASTGGQGDYGYTF. This rearrangement joins TRBV6-5 to TRBJ1-2; 7 bases map to TRBD1. V lost 7 bases and J lost 3; bases outside the gene matches: 8. The CDR3 extends over 14 amino acids. Germline CDR1 reads MNHEY; CDR2 reads SVGAGI.

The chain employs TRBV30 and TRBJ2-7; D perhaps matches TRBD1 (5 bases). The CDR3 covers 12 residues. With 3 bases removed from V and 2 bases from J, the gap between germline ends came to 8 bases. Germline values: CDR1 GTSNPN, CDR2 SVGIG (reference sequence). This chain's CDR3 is CAWRAGTYEQYF. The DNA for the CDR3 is TGTGCCTGGAGGGCAGGGACCTACGAGCAGTACTTC.

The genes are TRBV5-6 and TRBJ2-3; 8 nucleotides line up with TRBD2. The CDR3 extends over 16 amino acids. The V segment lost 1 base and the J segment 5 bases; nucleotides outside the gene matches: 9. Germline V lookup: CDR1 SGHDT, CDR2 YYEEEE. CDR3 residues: CASSLSPGGHGDTQYF. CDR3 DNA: TGTGCCAGCAGCTTGAGTCCGGGGGGGCATGGAGATACGCAGTATTTT.

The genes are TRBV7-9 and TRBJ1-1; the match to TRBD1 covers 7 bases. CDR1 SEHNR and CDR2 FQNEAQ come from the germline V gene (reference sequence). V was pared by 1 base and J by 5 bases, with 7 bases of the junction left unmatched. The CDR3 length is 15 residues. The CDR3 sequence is CASSLVTGVGTEAFF. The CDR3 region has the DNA TGTGCCAGCAGCTTAGTTACAGGGGTTGGGACTGAAGCTTTCTTT.

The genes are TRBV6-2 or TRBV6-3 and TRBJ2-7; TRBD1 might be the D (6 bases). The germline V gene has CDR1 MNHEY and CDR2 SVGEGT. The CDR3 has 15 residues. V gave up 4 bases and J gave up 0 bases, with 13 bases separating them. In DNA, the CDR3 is TGTGCCAGCAGTTCCTACCGGGACAACTCCTACGAGCAGTACTTC. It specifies CASSSYRDNSYEQYF.

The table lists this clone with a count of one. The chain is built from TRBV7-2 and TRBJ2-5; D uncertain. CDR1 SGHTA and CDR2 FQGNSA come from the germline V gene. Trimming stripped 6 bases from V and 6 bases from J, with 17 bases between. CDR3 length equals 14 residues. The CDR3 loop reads CASSPGQQRKTQYF. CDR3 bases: TGTGCCAGCAGTCCAGGTCAGCAAAGGAAGACCCAGTACTTC.

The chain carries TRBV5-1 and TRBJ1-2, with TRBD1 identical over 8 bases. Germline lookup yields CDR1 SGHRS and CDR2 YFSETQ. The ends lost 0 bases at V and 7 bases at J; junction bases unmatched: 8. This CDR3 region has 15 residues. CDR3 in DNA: TGCGCCAGCAGCTTGGGCGGCAGGGGGCTTGCTGGCTACACCTTC. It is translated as CASSLGGRGLAGYTF.

CDR3 amino acids: CASSVGIANYGYTF. For the CDR3, the DNA is TGTGCCAGCAGCGTAGGTATAGCTAACTATGGCTACACCTTC. The rearrangement uses TRBV9 and TRBJ1-2; D is undetermined. Germline lookup yields CDR1 SGDLS and CDR2 YYNGEE. V lost 0 bases and J 0 bases, leaving 6 bases between the germline ends. The CDR3 length is 14 residues. Full variable domain (rest looked up from reference TRBV9 and TRBJ1-2): DSGVTQTPKHLITATGQRVTLRCSPRSGDLSVYWYQQSLDQGLQFLIQYYNGEERAKGNILERFSAQQFPDLHSELNLSSLELGDSALYFCASSVGIANYGYTFGSGTRLTVV.

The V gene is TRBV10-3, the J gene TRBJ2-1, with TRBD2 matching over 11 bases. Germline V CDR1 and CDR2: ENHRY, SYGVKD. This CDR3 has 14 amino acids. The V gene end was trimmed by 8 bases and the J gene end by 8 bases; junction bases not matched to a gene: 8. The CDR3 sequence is CAIGTSGRSYEQFF. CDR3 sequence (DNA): TGTGCCATCGGAACTAGCGGGAGATCATATGAGCAGTTCTTC.

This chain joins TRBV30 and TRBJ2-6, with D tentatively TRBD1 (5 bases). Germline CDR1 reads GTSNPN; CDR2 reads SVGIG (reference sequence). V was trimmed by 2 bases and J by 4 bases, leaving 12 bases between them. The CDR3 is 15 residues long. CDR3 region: CAWSPGITGANVLTF. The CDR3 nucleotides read TGTGCCTGGAGTCCAGGGATTACCGGGGCCAACGTCCTGACTTTC.